These 8 T cell receptor beta chains were sequenced from one sample in a study of blood T cells in healthy people across ages. Next came a second PCR, run for about 6 to 11 cycles, which used a sample-barcoded 5' primer along with a J-beta primer mix. TCRdb analysed the 5' RACE reads with MiXCR anew, one entry per CDR3 protein. Seen here are 650,000 to 800,000 distinct CDR3 sequences, around 43% observed once, and the top ten hold roughly a fifth. Specimen: blood. The source of these receptors is a man aged 55 to 70 in good health.

A word on this clonotype: Mismatch with germline at one junction end may stem from a read error. The V gene is TRBV4-1, the J gene TRBJ2-6, with D possibly matching TRBD1 (6 bases). The CDR3 is made up of 16 amino acids. Germline values: CDR1 MGHRA, CDR2 YSYEKL. Here the CDR3 reads CASSQPGAYGTNVLTF. As DNA, the CDR3 is TGCGCCAGCAGCCAACCAGGGGCGTATGGGACCAACGTCCTGACTTTC.

The chain recombines TRBV2 with TRBJ1-4, with D possibly being TRBD1 (5 bases). This CDR3 comprises 14 residues. CDR1 is SNHLY and CDR2 is FYNNEI in the germline V gene. V shed 7 bases and J shed 8 bases, with 17 bases lying between them. Here the CDR3 DNA reads TGTGCCAGCACTATGCGGCCAGGGAGGGAAAAACTGTTTTTT. Translating it yields CASTMRPGREKLFF.

CDR3: CSVQRGANEKLFF. Written as DNA, the CDR3 is TGCAGCGTCCAACGAGGGGCCAATGAAAAACTGTTTTTT. This chain links TRBV29-1 with TRBJ1-4, with D perhaps matching TRBD1 (5 bases). The CDR3 is 13 amino acids. CDR1 and CDR2 (germline): SQVTM, ANQGSEA. V dropped 6 bases and J dropped 5 bases, with 13 bases sitting between them.

The genes are TRBV4-3 and TRBJ1-4; D is uncertain. The CDR3 is made up of 16 amino acids. From germline, CDR1 is LGHNA and CDR2 YSLEER. Deletions cut 1 base from V and 3 bases from J, with 12 bases between. As DNA, the CDR3 is TGCGCCAGCAGCCAAGCACCCAAGCCTTCTAATGAAAAACTGTTTTTT. It yields the protein CASSQAPKPSNEKLFF.

This clonotype was seen more than once but under ten times. CDR3 bases: TGTGCCAGCAGTCAGGGGGGAAGGGTCTACGAGCAGTACTTC. It yields the protein CASSQGGRVYEQYF. The rearrangement joins TRBV27 to TRBJ2-7, with TRBD1 as a possible D gene (7 bases). Germline CDR1 MNHEY, CDR2 SMNVEV (reference sequence). Trimming cost V 5 bases and J 3 bases, with 14 bases left between them. This CDR3 has 14 residues.

This rearrangement joins TRBV6-2 or TRBV6-3 to TRBJ2-5; D is unclear. The germline V gene has CDR1 MNHEY and CDR2 SVGEGT. This CDR3 is built from 14 residues. Deletions cut 0 bases from V and 4 bases from J, with 9 bases between. The CDR3 here is CASSYSFYGETQYF. DNA of the CDR3: TGTGCCAGCAGTTACTCATTTTATGGAGAGACCCAGTACTTC.

This chain links TRBV28 with TRBJ2-7; 8 bases fit TRBD1. The CDR3 runs 14 residues. V shed 5 bases, J shed 3 bases, and the junction held 6 bases outside the gene matches. Germline CDR1 and CDR2: MDHEN and SYDVKM. CDR3 region: CASSENRGYYEQYF. CDR3 bases: TGTGCCAGCAGTGAAAACAGGGGGTACTACGAGCAGTACTTC.

The chain recombines TRBV5-1 with TRBJ1-1, with TRBD1 matching over 9 bases. CDR3 length equals 14 residues. Germline-derived CDR1 and CDR2 are SGHRS and YFSETQ. The V and J ends lost 2 bases and 7 bases, in that order; junction bases with no gene match: 6. CDR3 residues: CASSLSGTGREAFF. The DNA of the CDR3 is TGCGCCAGCAGCTTATCCGGGACAGGGCGTGAAGCTTTCTTT. The full variable domain, completed using reference TRBV5-1 and TRBJ1-1, is KAGVTQTPRYLIKTRGQQVTLSCSPISGHRSVSWYQQTPGQGLQFLFEYFSETQRNKGNFPGRFSGRQFSNSRSEMNVSTLELGDSALYLCASSLSGTGREAFFGQGTRLTVV.